Shown below are 27 T cell receptor beta chains from a single sample sequenced in a study of T-cell reconstitution after alpha-beta-depleted transplantation in children. The TCRbeta library incorporated unique molecular identifiers. TCRdb re-called the PCR reads with MiXCR, one entry per CDR3 protein. The data show about 610,000 distinct CDR3 sequences, 8% to 11% seen once. The specimen was PBMCs from the stem cell graft donor, collected from the stem cell graft. Receptors were obtained from a human donor who donated a stem cell graft to a child with acute myeloid leukemia.

This clonotype was seen repeatedly, ten times or more. The chain employs TRBV3-1 and TRBJ2-7; D is uncertain. Germline V gives CDR1 LGHDT, CDR2 YNNKEL (reference sequence). The CDR3 has 11 residues. The germline V and J ends were trimmed by 4 bases and 6 bases, with 7 bases remaining between them. This CDR3 reads CASSLPGEQYF. CDR3 bases: TGTGCCAGCAGCCTCCCCGGCGAGCAGTACTTC.

This clonotype was counted a few times. The chain has TRBV7-8 and TRBJ2-4; 7 nucleotides align to TRBD2. From germline, CDR1 is SGHVS and CDR2 FQNEAQ. J was trimmed by 9 bases and V by 2 bases; bases with no gene match: 7. This CDR3 is 14 amino acids long. The CDR3 is CASSLSAGRSIQYF. As DNA, the CDR3 is TGTGCCAGCAGCTTATCAGCGGGACGGTCCATTCAGTACTTC. Based on the CDR3 plus reference TRBV7-8 and TRBJ2-4, the full variable domain is GAGVSQSPRYKVAKRGQDVALRCDPISGHVSLFWYQQALGQGPEFLTYFQNEAQLDKSGLPSDRFFAERPEGSVSTLKIQRTQQEDSAVYLCASSLSAGRSIQYFGAGTRLSVL.

A few counts support this clonotype. The V call is TRBV5-1, the J call TRBJ1-5, with D possibly being TRBD1 (6 bases). Trimming took off 0 bases at V and 7 bases at J, with 14 bases between the two ends. Per the germline V gene, CDR1 is SGHRS and CDR2 is YFSETQ. The length of the CDR3 is 15 residues. In DNA form, the CDR3 reads TGCGCCAGCAGCTTGGAGGGGGGGCAGGGGCAGCCCCAGCATTTT. Protein product: CASSLEGGQGQPQHF.

In this sample, this clonotype turned up a few times. This chain links TRBV2 with TRBJ1-5; D possibly corresponds to TRBD1 (5 bases). V lost 4 bases and J 1 base, leaving 11 bases between the germline ends. The CDR3 covers 15 residues. Germline V CDR1 and CDR2: SNHLY, FYNNEI. CDR3 in DNA: TGTGCCAGCAGTGGAAGAGGGGCAAGCAATCAGCCCCAGCATTTT. Protein sequence: CASSGRGASNQPQHF.

This clonotype was counted only a few times. This chain uses TRBV12-3 or TRBV12-4 with TRBJ2-1, with unresolved D. The CDR3 contains 11 residues. Trimming took off 6 bases at V and 12 bases at J, with 12 bases between the two ends. CDR3 nucleotide sequence: TGTGCCAGCAGCCTAAACGTATGGCAGTTCTTC. This encodes CASSLNVWQFF.

This clonotype appeared a few times. The V gene is TRBV13, the J gene TRBJ2-7, with 9 nucleotides matching TRBD1. After removal of 5 bases from V and 2 bases from J, the junction contained 7 bases not matched to a gene. The CDR3 is 15 amino acids. The germline gives CDR1 PRHDT, CDR2 FYEKMQ (reference sequence). CDR3 in DNA: TGTGCCAGCAGCGACTCAAGACAGGGGGCCTACGAGCAGTACTTC. Amino acids: CASSDSRQGAYEQYF.

Many counts were recorded for this clonotype. The chain is built from TRBV7-2 and TRBJ1-1; 7 nucleotides align to TRBD1. The CDR3 has 14 residues. The V segment lost 2 bases and the J segment 1 base; nucleotides outside the gene matches: 1. Per the germline V gene, CDR1 is SGHTA and CDR2 is FQGNSA. The CDR3 spells CASSLRQGNTEAFF. The CDR3 bases are TGTGCCAGCAGCTTACGACAGGGGAACACTGAAGCTTTCTTT.

This clonotype was seen only a few times. The rearrangement joins TRBV6-2 or TRBV6-3 to TRBJ2-1; D possibly corresponds to TRBD1 (6 bases). Per germline, CDR1 MNHEY and CDR2 SVGEGT. V lost 6 bases to trimming and J lost 14 bases, with 20 bases between them. CDR3 length: 13 amino acids. The CDR3 loop is CASRDRLGGKEFF. In DNA form, the CDR3 reads TGTGCCAGCAGGGACCGCTTAGGGGGTAAGGAGTTCTTC.

The chain combines TRBV20-1 with TRBJ2-7; TRBD2 might be the D (7 bases). CDR1 and CDR2 (germline): DFQATT, SNEGSKA (reference sequence). The CDR3 loop spans 15 amino acids. V was cut by 0 bases and J by 4 bases, with 16 bases left in between. As DNA, the CDR3 is TGCAGTGCTAGAGAGGGGGGGGGCCAATCTTACGAGCAGTACTTC. Amino acid sequence: CSAREGGGQSYEQYF.

This clonotype was seen many times. The rearrangement uses TRBV28 and TRBJ1-2; unclear D gene. The CDR3 length is 14 residues. The germline V gene encodes CDR1 MDHEN and CDR2 SYDVKM. V shed 8 bases and J shed 4 bases, with 17 bases lying between them. The CDR3 sequence is CASLKGGSGYGYTF. The CDR3 DNA reads as TGTGCCAGCCTAAAGGGAGGGTCGGGCTATGGCTACACCTTC.

V usage is TRBV15 and J usage is TRBJ2-6; 13 positions agree with TRBD2. CDR1 is LNHNV, CDR2 YYDKDF, per germline (reference sequence). This CDR3 contains 19 residues. V lost 4 bases and J lost 1; bases outside the gene matches: 7. This CDR3 is CATSKPGLAGHSGANVLTF. The CDR3 bases are TGTGCCACCAGCAAACCGGGACTAGCGGGACATTCTGGGGCCAACGTCCTGACTTTC.

This sequence joins TRBV5-1 and TRBJ2-5, with TRBD1 as a possible D gene (6 bases). Germline CDR1 SGHRS, CDR2 YFSETQ. This CDR3 is 14 amino acids long. V was cut by 0 bases and J by 9 bases, with 15 bases left in between. The CDR3 coding sequence is TGCGCCAGCAGCTTGGGTTGGGGACAAGTACCCCAGTACTTC. This codes for CASSLGWGQVPQYF.

This clonotype was seen only a few times. V usage is TRBV19 and J usage is TRBJ1-1, with a possible D match to TRBD1 (6 bases). This CDR3 is built from 14 residues. Trimming stripped 3 bases from V and 1 base from J, with 9 bases between. The germline gives CDR1 LNHDA, CDR2 SQIVND (reference sequence). In nucleotides, the CDR3 is TGTGCCAGTAGTATCACAGGGCAGAACACTGAAGCTTTCTTT. Its protein product is CASSITGQNTEAFF. Supplemented by reference TRBV19 and TRBJ1-1, the full variable domain reads DGGITQSPKYLFRKEGQNVTLSCEQNLNHDAMYWYRQDPGQGLRLIYYSQIVNDFQKGDIAEGYSVSREKKESFPLTVTSAQKNPTAFYLCASSITGQNTEAFFGQGTRLTVV.

This clonotype was detected only a few times. The J gene is TRBJ2-7, the V gene TRBV7-3; tentative D call: TRBD1 (6 bases). The CDR3 extends over 16 amino acids. Looked up from germline, CDR1 is SGHTA and CDR2 is FQGTGA. Between the trimmed V and J ends, which lost 6 bases and 0 bases, there was a span of 18 bases. The CDR3 sequence: CASSPQRTAFSYEQYF. CDR3 DNA: TGTGCCAGCAGTCCTCAAAGGACAGCCTTCTCCTACGAGCAGTACTTC.

This clonotype was observed many times. This sequence joins TRBV6-5 and TRBJ2-7, with 8 bases aligning to TRBD1. The CDR3 is 15 residues long. The J segment lost 4 bases and the V segment lost 2 bases, leaving 7 bases of the junction unmatched. Germline V lookup: CDR1 MNHEY, CDR2 SVGAGI. This chain's CDR3 is CASSYTGTGEYEQYF. The CDR3 coding sequence is TGTGCCAGCAGTTACACCGGGACAGGAGAATACGAGCAGTACTTC.

The table lists this clonotype with a few counts. The rearrangement joins TRBV5-1 to TRBJ2-2; either TRBD1 or TRBD2 may fit D (5 bases each). Trimming removed 0 bases from V and 4 bases from J, with 10 bases in between. The germline CDR1 and CDR2 sequences are SGHRS and YFSETQ. The CDR3 totals 15 residues. CDR3 DNA: TGCGCCAGCAGCTTGGCGGGACCTTTCACCGGGGAGCTGTTTTTT. Translated, it gives CASSLAGPFTGELFF.

This sequence joins TRBV20-1 and TRBJ2-7; D might be TRBD2 (6 bases). The V end was cut by 0 bases, the J end by 2 bases, with 17 bases between. Germline CDR1 DFQATT, CDR2 SNEGSKA (reference sequence). This CDR3 has 16 residues. The CDR3 region has the DNA TGCAGTGCTAGAGATCCTCGCCTGGGGGGAGCCTACGAGCAGTACTTC. Translation gives CSARDPRLGGAYEQYF.

The chain recombines TRBV10-3 with TRBJ2-5, with 9 bases aligning to TRBD2. Per the germline V gene, CDR1 is ENHRY and CDR2 is SYGVKD. V gave up 2 bases and J gave up 5 bases; unmatched junction bases: 6. The CDR3 has 15 amino acids. The CDR3 nucleotides read TGTGCCATCAGTGAGGGGCGGCTAGCGGGGGAGACCCAGTACTTC. Its protein product is CAISEGRLAGETQYF.

This clonotype was observed a handful of times. This chain joins TRBV25-1 and TRBJ2-3; D not resolved. The CDR3 runs 14 residues. CDR1 and CDR2 from the germline V gene are MGHDK and SYGVNS. The V end lost 2 bases, the J end lost 6 bases, and 12 bases lay between the germline ends. This CDR3 reads CASSEVSRYDTQYF. The CDR3 DNA reads as TGTGCCAGCAGTGAAGTAAGCCGGTATGATACGCAGTATTTT.

V gene TRBV30 combines with J gene TRBJ1-6; 7 positions match TRBD1. The V gene end was trimmed by 0 bases and the J gene end by 10 bases; junction bases not matched to a gene: 9. Germline CDR1 is GTSNPN and CDR2 is SVGIG (reference sequence). CDR3 size: 15 residues. As DNA, the CDR3 is TGTGCCTGGAGTGTACACAGGGGTTTATCCTCACCCCTCCACTTT. Amino acids: CAWSVHRGLSSPLHF.

This clonotype has more than one count but fewer than ten. The CDR3 region has the DNA TGCAGTGTCCCGGGACAGAAGAGTAACACTGAAGCTTTCTTT. This gives the protein CSVPGQKSNTEAFF. The chain links TRBV20-1 to TRBJ1-1; 7 bases align to TRBD1. V lost 7 bases and J lost 2; bases outside the gene matches: 10. From germline, CDR1 is DFQATT and CDR2 SNEGSKA (reference sequence). The CDR3 runs to 14 residues.

This clonotype was observed at least ten times. The V and J genes are TRBV12-3 or TRBV12-4 and TRBJ1-5, with a weak D call TRBD1 (5 bases). Trimming took 4 bases from V and 1 from J, leaving 11 bases between them. The CDR3 spans 15 residues. The CDR3 nucleotides are TGTGCCAGCAGTTCCGGGGGGACGAGCAATCAGCCCCAGCATTTT. Amino acid sequence: CASSSGGTSNQPQHF.

The genes are TRBV5-1 and TRBJ1-1, with 7 bases lining up with TRBD1. This CDR3 comprises 13 residues. Trimming removed 4 bases from V and 4 bases from J; junction bases left unmatched: 4. CDR1 and CDR2 from the germline V gene are SGHRS and YFSETQ. DNA for the CDR3: TGCGCCAGCAGCACCGGGACAGCCACTGAAGCTTTCTTT. It codes for CASSTGTATEAFF.

V gene TRBV12-3 or TRBV12-4 combines with J gene TRBJ1-1; D gene uncertain. The CDR3 length is 13 residues. V was shortened by 5 bases and J by 3 bases, with 10 bases between the two germline ends. The DNA of the CDR3 is TGTGCCAGCAGTCCCCGGGAGGACACTGAAGCTTTCTTT. Encoded protein: CASSPREDTEAFF.

The chain uses TRBV20-1 and TRBJ2-1; 9 bases line up with TRBD2. Germline CDR1 DFQATT, CDR2 SNEGSKA (reference sequence). After removal of 1 base from V and 7 bases from J, the junction contained 11 bases not matched to a gene. This CDR3 is 16 amino acids long. The CDR3 region has the DNA TGCAGTGCTAGAGTGTGGAGTAGCGGGAGTAGGAATGAGCAGTTCTTC. Its translation is CSARVWSSGSRNEQFF.

Only a few counts were recorded for this clonotype. J is TRBJ2-5 and V is TRBV27; TRBD2 agrees at 10 bases. V was pared by 3 bases and J by 0 bases, with 10 bases of the junction left unmatched. The germline V gene encodes CDR1 MNHEY and CDR2 SMNVEV (reference sequence). This CDR3 contains 18 residues. CDR3 DNA: TGTGCCAGCAGTTTTCGAGCGGGAGGGCCCATACACCAAGAGACCCAGTACTTC. Amino acids: CASSFRAGGPIHQETQYF.

This clonotype was detected a few times. The chain has TRBV20-1 and TRBJ2-5; 8 bases map to TRBD2. J was trimmed by 4 bases and V by 3 bases; bases with no gene match: 10. The CDR3 is made up of 15 amino acids. CDR1 and CDR2 (germline): DFQATT, SNEGSKA (reference sequence). The CDR3 DNA reads as TGCAGTGCTAGCCCCCCCCGGCTAGCGGGAGAGACCCAGTACTTC. This sequence encodes CSASPPRLAGETQYF.